This TCR beta chain appears in the sequencing data of a study of shared clonotypes between healthy human individuals. Points from the study as a whole: Sequencing of the sorted subsets was shown by rarefaction to be incomplete despite large depth.

The CDR3 contains 15 residues. Deletions cut 2 bases from V and 2 bases from J, with 12 bases between. CDR1 MNHNY and CDR2 SVGAGI come from the germline V gene (reference sequence). Every immunoSEQ plate was one replicate of a subset's evenly spread DNA. Method: immunoSEQ multiplex PCR; TCRdb's copy keeps in-frame clones and lacks some. This table has roughly 2,300,000 clones, around 92% appearing once. As for this clone: Its antigen remains unknown.

The clonotype was recovered from a young man in good health. Some clones in this sample may be carry-over from other donors' samples. Source material: naive CD4+ T cells from PBMCs. Subset given: CD45RA+ positively selected. The chain links TRBV6-6 to TRBJ1-2; D gene uncertain. This CDR3 is CASSYTDLLNYGYTF. Here the CDR3 DNA reads TGTGCCAGCAGTTACACGGACCTACTAAACTATGGCTACACCTTC.